This T cell receptor beta chain was identified in a study of blood T cell repertoires in COVID-19. Generated by immunoSEQ multiplex PCR, the TCRdb table keeps only in-frame clones and is missing some. The sample lists fewer than 400,000 clones; 83% were seen once. The CDR3 contains 14 residues. V was pared by 8 bases and J by 0 bases, with 14 bases between. CDR1 MDHEN and CDR2 SYDVKM come from the germline V gene. The rearrangement joins TRBV28 to TRBJ2-7; D remains unclear. The TCR was taken from a man younger than 40 with active or convalescent COVID-19. Input material: peripheral blood. CDR3 coding DNA: TGTGCCAGCCGTGGTAGTTCTAGCTCCTACGAGCAGTACTTC. It encodes CASRGSSSSYEQYF.